This T cell receptor beta chain was documented in a study of response to subunit inactivated influenza vaccine. TCRdb re-called the RT-PCR reads through MiXCR, storing one row per CDR3 protein. This table holds about 540,000 distinct CDR3 sequences, under 25% found once. CDR1 is ENHRY, CDR2 SYGVKD, per germline. This CDR3 has 15 residues. Trimming pared 5 bases from V and 6 bases from J, leaving 17 bases between. This clonotype occurred a few times. These data are also associated with another study on T cells expressing NK-cell markers. That study adds: It was by 5'RACE template switching with UMIs that TCR beta cDNA was made. Investigators obtained TCR beta repertoires from sorted CD3+CD56+NKG2C+, CD3+CD56+NKG2C- and CD3+CD56-NKG2C+ T cells. The sorts in several experiments were restricted to alpha-beta TCR T cells by an anti-gamma-delta TCR antibody. The dominant NKG2C+ clonotypes represented roughly 1.0-7.5% of CD8+ T cells in over 5 donors. There were a handful of donors in whom these clonotypes also led the CD3+CD56-NKG2C+ fraction.

The gene calls are TRBV10-3 and TRBJ2-1; D is possibly TRBD2 (6 bases). The origin of this receptor is a man aged 50 or older who received an inactivated influenza vaccine. The sample was CD4+ T cells sorted from PBMCs, taken less than 13 days after vaccination. CDR3: CAISKGLDPLNEQFF. As DNA, the CDR3 is TGTGCCATCAGTAAGGGACTTGACCCACTCAATGAGCAGTTCTTC.